Listed below are T cell receptor beta chains from one sample, sequenced in a study of CD8 T cells in ankylosing spondylitis. TCRdb re-analysed the 5' RACE reads in MiXCR, keeping a single row per CDR3 protein. The sample consists of fewer than 450,000 distinct CDR3 sequences, roughly 18% of them appearing once. What was sequenced was blood, either unsorted or a sorted T cell fraction (not recorded which). The receptors stem from a male donor with ankylosing spondylitis. The CDR3 runs from the conserved cysteine through the conserved F or W. The D gene is left open where the match is weak. Not every row has a clone size; where given, it reads once, few, many or a size class.

>TRBJ2-1|TRBD2|many|TRBV20-1
TGCAGTGCTAAAGCAGCGGGGATCTCCTACAATGAGCAGTTCTTC
CSAKAAGISYNEQFF
>TRBJ2-1|TRBD2|.|TRBV7-2
TGTGCCAGCAGCTTAAATTTAGCGGGAGGACATGAGCAGTTCTTC
CASSLNLAGGHEQFF
>TRBJ1-3|.|few|TRBV11-2
TGTGCCAGCACCCCTGCAGTGGGGGGGTCTGGAAACACCATATATTTT
CASTPAVGGSGNTIYF
>TRBJ2-1|TRBD2|many|TRBV7-9
TGTGCCAGCAGCCTAGGGACTAAACACAATGAGCAGTTCTTC
CASSLGTKHNEQFF
>TRBJ1-6|.|few|TRBV5-1
TGCGCCAGCAGCTTGGCCGGGGGCCCCCAGGGGATTTCACCCCTCCACTTT
CASSLAGGPQGISPLHF
>TRBJ2-7|TRBD2|few|TRBV24-1
TGTGCCACCAGTGAGGCTAGCGGACCAACCGAGGGCGAGCAGTACTTC
CATSEASGPTEGEQYF
>TRBJ2-3|TRBD2|.|TRBV15
TGTGCCACCAGCTATCGCACCGGGACTAGCGGGGGAGATACGCAGTATTTT
CATSYRTGTSGGDTQYF
>TRBJ2-7|.|few|TRBV5-6
TGTGCCAGCAGCTTGATAGGACTGGGATCGTTCGAGCAGTACTTC
CASSLIGLGSFEQYF
>TRBJ1-1|.|few|TRBV7-9
TGTGCCAGCAGCTTGAACGGGGCGAACACTGAAGCTTTCTTT
CASSLNGANTEAFF
>TRBJ1-1|TRBD1|.|TRBV5-1
TGCGCCAGCAGCTTGGTCGCTACAGGGGGTATGAACACTGAAGCTTTCTTT
CASSLVATGGMNTEAFF
>TRBJ1-5|.|many|TRBV12-3/TRBV12-4
TGTGCCAGCTCCAGGGGTAATCAGCCCCAGCATTTT
CASSRGNQPQHF
>TRBJ2-1|TRBD2|.|TRBV3-1
TGTGCCAGCAGCCCCCTCAGCGGGGACGTTGAGGAGCAGTTCTTC
CASSPLSGDVEEQFF
>TRBJ2-7|.|.|TRBV6-6
TGTGCCAGCAGTTACTCGGACTCCGAGCAGTACTTC
CASSYSDSEQYF
>TRBJ2-7|.|.|TRBV9
TGTGCCAGCAGCGTAGGTATCTTATCCTACGAGCAGTACTTC
CASSVGILSYEQYF
>TRBJ1-6|.|few|TRBV21-1
TGTGCCAGCAGCAAAGGAGCACCCAATTCACCCCTCCACTTT
CASSKGAPNSPLHF
>TRBJ1-2|.|many|TRBV12-3/TRBV12-4
TGTGCCAGCACCCTCGGGCAGGGAATGCAAGGCTACACCTTC
CASTLGQGMQGYTF
>TRBJ2-1|TRBD2|.|TRBV28
TGTGCCAGCAGAGCCGGGACTAGCGGGCGAACAAACAATGAGCAGTTCTTC
CASRAGTSGRTNNEQFF
>TRBJ1-1|.|.|TRBV29-1
TGCAGCGTTTGTGAAATAGGCGACACTGAAGCTTTCTTT
CSVCEIGDTEAFF
>TRBJ2-1|TRBD1|many|TRBV28
TGTGCCAGCAGCCCCGACTCCGCCGGGACAGGGGTACGGGAGCAGTTCTTC
CASSPDSAGTGVREQFF
>TRBJ2-1|.|few|TRBV20-1
TGCAGTGGATACAGGGGAGGAGGTGAGCAGTTCTTC
CSGYRGGGEQFF
>TRBJ1-1|.|.|TRBV6-2/TRBV6-3
TGTGCCAGCAGTTACTCGAGAGGAAACACTGAAGCTTTCTTT
CASSYSRGNTEAFF
>TRBJ2-2|.|many|TRBV12-3/TRBV12-4
TGTGCCAGCAGCCCGGGACTCAACACCGGGGAGCTGTTTTTT
CASSPGLNTGELFF
>TRBJ1-4|.|.|TRBV18
TGTGCCAGCTCACCCGGCCCTGAGATTAATGAAAAACTGTTTTTT
CASSPGPEINEKLFF
>TRBJ1-2|TRBD1|few|TRBV7-9
TGTGCCAGCAGCACCCGGGACAGAAATGGCTACACCTTC
CASSTRDRNGYTF
>TRBJ2-5|TRBD2|many|TRBV12-3/TRBV12-4
TGTGCCAGCAGTCCCCCTAGCGGGGGGGTGGAGACCCAGTACTTC
CASSPPSGGVETQYF
>TRBJ1-2|.|few|TRBV5-6
TGTGCCAGCAGCTTAGTGGGGGCATCCAGTGGCTACACCTTC
CASSLVGASSGYTF
>TRBJ2-1|.|.|TRBV10-3
TGTGCCATCGGAGTAGCAGGCCACAATGAGCAGTTCTTC
CAIGVAGHNEQFF
>TRBJ2-1|.|.|TRBV4-2
TGTGCCAGCAGCCAAGATGAGGTGGGCAATGAGCAGTTCTTC
CASSQDEVGNEQFF
>TRBJ2-7|.|few|TRBV4-1
TGCGCCAGCAGCCAAGGAGACAGAGAACTGGGGGAGCAGTACTTC
CASSQGDRELGEQYF
>TRBJ2-5|TRBD2|many|TRBV5-1
TGCGCCAGCAGCCCCCGGCGGGGGGGCCGAGAGACCCAGTACTTC
CASSPRRGGRETQYF
>TRBJ1-1|TRBD1|.|TRBV6-1
TGTGCAGCAGCCCCCGGGACAGGTCCCACTGAAGCTTTCTTT
CAAAPGTGPTEAFF
>TRBJ2-1|.|few|TRBV21-1
TGTGCCAGCAGCCGCAAAGTCTCTAGCGGGAACTACAATGAGCAGTTCTTC
CASSRKVSSGNYNEQFF
>TRBJ2-7|TRBD2|few|TRBV4-1
TGCGCCAGCAGCCATAACCCCCGGACTAGCGGCTCCTACGAGCAGTACTTC
CASSHNPRTSGSYEQYF
>TRBJ2-3|.|few|TRBV15
TGTGCCACCAGCAGAGATCTCGGAGAATTGTCGGGTACGCAGTATTTT
CATSRDLGELSGTQYF
>TRBJ2-1|TRBD2|.|TRBV6-1
TGTGCCAGCAGCCGGGGAAAAGCGGGGGGCTACAATGAGCAGTTCTTC
CASSRGKAGGYNEQFF
>TRBJ1-6|.|few|TRBV7-8
TGTGCCAGCAGCCCCCCCCAGGGCACCTTAGGGAATTCACCCCTCCACTTT
CASSPPQGTLGNSPLHF
>TRBJ2-7|TRBD1|.|TRBV27
TGTGCCAGCAGTCCCCGGGACAGGGTCTACGAGCAGTACTTC
CASSPRDRVYEQYF
>TRBJ1-5|.|.|TRBV27
TGTGCCAGCAAATCGAATAGCAATCAGCCCCAGCATTTT
CASKSNSNQPQHF
>TRBJ1-2|.|few|TRBV2
TGTGCCAGCACGCGGTTCTATGGCTACACCTTC
CASTRFYGYTF
>TRBJ2-7|.|.|TRBV5-1
TGCGCCAGCACTTTGGAGGGGGGCTACGAGCAGTACTTC
CASTLEGGYEQYF
>TRBJ1-1|.|.|TRBV4-1
TGCGCCAGCAGCCAAAAGGTCGGGGTCGACCGAGGTACTGAAGCTTTCTTT
CASSQKVGVDRGTEAFF
>TRBJ2-7|TRBD1|.|TRBV12-3/TRBV12-4
TGTGCCAGCAGTTCGGGGACAGGGGGCGACGAGCAGTACTTC
CASSSGTGGDEQYF
>TRBJ1-1|TRBD1|few|TRBV6-6
TGTGCCAGCAGCTTCTCAGGGGGCTCAGCTTTCTTT
CASSFSGGSAFF
>TRBJ1-1|.|many|TRBV5-1
TGCGCCAGCAGCTTGACAGGGACTAACACTGAAGCTTTCTTT
CASSLTGTNTEAFF
>TRBJ2-3|TRBD2|.|TRBV27
TGTGCCAGCAGTTTAATGGGACTAGCTACAGATACGCAGTATTTT
CASSLMGLATDTQYF
>TRBJ2-6|.|.|TRBV2
TGTGCCAGCAGTGAAGGCAGAGGACCCAGCTCTGGGGCCAACGTCCTGACTTTC
CASSEGRGPSSGANVLTF
>TRBJ1-6|.|.|TRBV20-1
TGCAGTGCTCCCGGGACGCCCGGGAATTCACCCCTCCACTTT
CSAPGTPGNSPLHF
>TRBJ2-2|.|.|TRBV2
TGTGCCAGCATGTACGTGAACACCGGGGAGCTGTTTTTT
CASMYVNTGELFF
>TRBJ1-4|.|.|TRBV11-2
TGTGCCAGCAGCTTGGGGGTACAGCGGGAAAAACTGTTTTTT
CASSLGVQREKLFF
>TRBJ1-1|.|.|TRBV7-9
TGTGCCAGCAGCCCGGGTTGGGCGGGGGAAGCTTTCTTT
CASSPGWAGEAFF
>TRBJ1-3|TRBD1|.|TRBV6-2/TRBV6-3
TGTGCCAGCAGGACCCAGGGGGCCCACTCTGGAAACACCATATATTTT
CASRTQGAHSGNTIYF
>TRBJ1-3|.|few|TRBV6-5
TGTGCCAGCAGTTACGGGCCCCCCGGCACCATATATTTT
CASSYGPPGTIYF
>TRBJ1-3|.|.|TRBV5-1
TGCGCCAGCAGCTTGGGTACGGGGCCCTCTGGAAACACCATATATTTT
CASSLGTGPSGNTIYF
>TRBJ1-6|TRBD1|few|TRBV18
TGTGCCAGTGGGACAGGTGGGAGTGATTCACCCCTCCACTTT
CASGTGGSDSPLHF